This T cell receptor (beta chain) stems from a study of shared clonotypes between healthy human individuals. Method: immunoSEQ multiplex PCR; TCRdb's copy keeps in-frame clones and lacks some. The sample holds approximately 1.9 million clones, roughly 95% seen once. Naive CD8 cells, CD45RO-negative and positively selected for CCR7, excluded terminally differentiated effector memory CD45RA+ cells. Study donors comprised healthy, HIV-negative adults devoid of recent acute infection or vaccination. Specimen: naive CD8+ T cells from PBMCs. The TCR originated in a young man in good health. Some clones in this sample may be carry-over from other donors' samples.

CDR3 sequence (DNA): TGTGCCAGCAGCTTACACAGGGGGCGGATAAACATTCAGTACTTC. Its protein product is CASSLHRGRINIQYF. V usage is TRBV11-2 and J usage is TRBJ2-4; 9 nucleotides line up with TRBD1. Per germline, CDR1 SGHAT and CDR2 FQNNGV. The junction had 5 bases not matched to a gene; V was cut back by 2 bases and J by 6 bases. This CDR3 contains 15 residues.